This entry describes one TCR beta chain. Antigen: not known. PCR primers comprised 60 Vbeta and 13 Jbeta primers. Per the study methods: Later reanalysis found around 84 million unique TCR beta chains, some 10 million of them shared. Only in-frame clones appear in the TCRdb table, and some are missing; sequencing was by immunoSEQ multiplex PCR. The V and J calls and clone size were taken over from that table, and D and trimming were inferred from the DNA. The sample records under 200,000 clones, roughly 65% being singletons. The data stem from a study of cytomegalovirus exposure and HLA in healthy donors. Study-level findings and limits: Productive rates of about 87% or about 30% were seen for most TCR beta V segments in an earlier analysis. Around 160 TCR beta chains were listed as cytomegalovirus-associated. In a later analysis, CMV-associated beta chains were mostly HLA-associated, it appeared.

The CDR3 length is 15 residues. Looked up from germline, CDR1 is SNHLY and CDR2 is FYNNEI. The V gene end was trimmed by 5 bases and the J gene end by 4 bases; junction bases not matched to a gene: 5. What was sequenced was PBMCs. The receptor was derived from a woman younger than 35 in good health and CMV-seropositive. The chain is built from TRBV2 and TRBJ2-7; 13 bases align to TRBD2. CDR3: CASSSRTSGSYEQYF. In nucleotides, the CDR3 is TGTGCCAGCAGTTCTAGGACTAGCGGGAGTTACGAGCAGTACTTC.